A single sample is the source of the 14 T cell receptor beta chains below, sequenced in a study of human T cells and chemical hapten exposure. TCRdb re-derived calls from the RACE reads in MiXCR, one entry per CDR3 protein. This table holds about 290,000 distinct CDR3 sequences, almost 8% found once. The sample's time point: pre-sensitization, week 0. Treatment denoted: therapeutic diphenylcyclopropenone sensitization with weekly scalp DPC. The starting material was whole blood, obtained in connection with sensitization to the hapten diphenylcyclopropenone (DPC). The origin of the receptors is a man between 18 and 29 years old with alopecia areata. Some clones in this sample may be carry-over from other donors' samples.

The V and J genes are TRBV6-1 and TRBJ2-3, with D tentatively TRBD1 (6 bases). Germline V lookup: CDR1 MNHNS, CDR2 SASEGT. Deletions cut 4 bases from V and 0 bases from J, with 11 bases between. This CDR3 contains 15 residues. CDR3 bases: TGTGCCAGCAGTGCCCCCAGGGGTAGCACAGATACGCAGTATTTT. This sequence encodes CASSAPRGSTDTQYF.

In the case of this clonotype: The germline gene is not matched at one end of the junction; a read error may be the cause. This chain connects TRBV7-9 to TRBJ1-1; perhaps TRBD1 as D (6 bases). The germline CDR1 and CDR2 sequences are SEHNR and FQNEAQ (reference sequence). The CDR3 loop spans 13 amino acids. The CDR3 reads CASSLAPGAGAFF. The CDR3 region has the DNA TGTGCCAGCAGCCTAGCCCCAGGGGCGGGGGCTTTCTTT. The whole variable domain, remainder taken from reference TRBV7-9 and TRBJ1-1, is DTGVSQNPRHKITKRGQNVTFRCDPISEHNRLYWYRQTLGQGPEFLTYFQNEAQLEKSRLLSDRFSAERPKGSFSTLEIQRTEQGDSAMYLCASSLAPGAGAFFGQGTRLTVV.

The chain has TRBV6-6 and TRBJ1-1; D is unresolved. The germline V gene has CDR1 MNHNY and CDR2 SVGAGI (reference sequence). This CDR3 region has 15 residues. V dropped 0 bases and J dropped 0 bases, with 8 bases sitting between them. DNA of the CDR3: TGTGCCAGCAGTTACTCAGGTCCACTGAACACTGAAGCTTTCTTT. Translating gives CASSYSGPLNTEAFF.

The sample holds many counts of this clonotype. This chain links TRBV6-2 or TRBV6-3 with TRBJ1-5; TRBD1 matches 8 bases. Germline loops: CDR1 MNHEY, CDR2 SVGEGT. After removal of 5 bases from V and 0 bases from J, the junction contained 6 bases not matched to a gene. This CDR3 region has 16 residues. CDR3 amino acids: CASSPQGVYSNQPQHF. DNA of the CDR3: TGTGCCAGCAGTCCACAGGGGGTGTATAGCAATCAGCCCCAGCATTTT.

In this sample, this clonotype turned up many times. The V and J genes are TRBV20-1 and TRBJ2-5; TRBD1 matches 8 bases. Unmatched junction bases numbered 6, after V lost 5 bases and J lost 1 base. Germline CDR1 is DFQATT and CDR2 is SNEGSKA (reference sequence). The CDR3 is 14 amino acids. The chain's CDR3 is CSASPGQVQETQYF. The CDR3, as DNA: TGCAGTGCTTCCCCGGGACAGGTCCAAGAGACCCAGTACTTC.

The chain recombines TRBV6-5 with TRBJ1-1; tentatively, D is TRBD1 (5 bases). Per germline, CDR1 MNHEY and CDR2 SVGAGI. With 2 bases removed from V and 0 bases from J, the gap between germline ends came to 16 bases. This CDR3 is 17 amino acids long. Here the CDR3 reads CASSYLGVGGLNTEAFF. The CDR3 bases are TGTGCCAGCAGTTACCTGGGGGTCGGCGGGCTGAACACTGAAGCTTTCTTT.

There are many counts of this clonotype. The rearrangement joins TRBV5-1 to TRBJ2-7; the D gene is possibly TRBD1 (6 bases). The CDR3 covers 16 residues. Germline CDR1 SGHRS, CDR2 YFSETQ. V lost 3 bases and J 1 base, leaving 17 bases between the germline ends. CDR3 sequence: CASSSIQGTGSYEQYF. The CDR3 DNA reads as TGCGCCAGCAGCTCAATACAGGGAACGGGGTCCTACGAGCAGTACTTC.

The chain is built from TRBV7-9 and TRBJ2-1; D may be TRBD2 (6 bases). Germline CDR1 and CDR2: SEHNR and FQNEAQ (reference sequence). The CDR3 is 17 amino acids. Trimming took off 1 base at V and 0 bases at J, with 13 bases between the two ends. DNA of the CDR3: TGTGCCAGCAGCTTAGTTGGCGGGGCGCGCTCCTACAATGAGCAGTTCTTC. Translating it yields CASSLVGGARSYNEQFF.

This clonotype appeared a few times. The chain combines TRBV12-3 or TRBV12-4 with TRBJ1-1; TRBD1 might be the D (6 bases). This CDR3 region has 14 residues. The V end was cut by 3 bases, the J end by 4 bases, with 12 bases between. The CDR3 DNA follows: TGTGCCAGCAGTTTTGGGGGCATCGGCACTGAAGCTTTCTTT. It specifies CASSFGGIGTEAFF.

This clonotype was detected many times. The genes are TRBV10-3 and TRBJ1-5; 8 bases agree with TRBD1. Germline CDR1 reads ENHRY; CDR2 reads SYGVKD. The V segment lost 1 base and the J segment 5 bases; nucleotides outside the gene matches: 4. The CDR3 totals 15 residues. The CDR3 DNA is TGTGCCATCAGTGAGTATGGGACAGGCGATCAGCCCCAGCATTTT. This translates into CAISEYGTGDQPQHF.

Many counts were recorded for this clonotype. The genes are TRBV7-9 and TRBJ2-3; weak D call: TRBD1 (5 bases). CDR3 length equals 14 residues. Germline loops: CDR1 SEHNR, CDR2 FQNEAQ (reference sequence). V lost 1 base and J lost 6, with 11 bases in between. CDR3 in DNA: TGTGCCAGCAGCTTAGGATCCAGGGATGATACGCAGTATTTT. This codes for CASSLGSRDDTQYF.

CDR3 sequence: CASSGTTGVLFF. As DNA, the CDR3 is TGTGCCAGCAGTGGGACCACAGGGGTACTGTTTTTT. This chain links TRBV25-1 with TRBJ1-4; 7 bases map to TRBD1. The CDR3 extends over 12 amino acids. Trimming removed 4 bases from V and 13 bases from J; junction bases left unmatched: 6. Germline CDR1 reads MGHDK; CDR2 reads SYGVNS.

The chain carries TRBV10-3 and TRBJ1-5; 7 bases are a match to TRBD1. Germline CDR1 reads ENHRY; CDR2 reads SYGVKD. There are 16 residues in the CDR3. J was trimmed by 0 bases and V by 2 bases; bases with no gene match: 4. CDR3 DNA sequence: TGTGCCATCAGTGAGCGAGGGACAGATAGCAATCAGCCCCAGCATTTT. Translation: CAISERGTDSNQPQHF.

In nucleotides, the CDR3 is TGTGCCAGCAGTTTACAGGGGGCAAGTCAGCCCCAGCATTTT. Translation: CASSLQGASQPQHF. The chain couples TRBV27 to TRBJ1-5; 8 bases fit TRBD1. CDR1 is MNHEY, CDR2 SMNVEV, per germline (reference sequence). With 2 bases clipped from V and 6 bases from J, the junction kept 3 bases outside the gene matches. The CDR3 runs 14 residues.